This T cell receptor (beta chain) was recorded in a study of response to subunit inactivated influenza vaccine. Study-level findings and limits: The authors suggested that every seasonal influenza vaccination recruits few new T cells.

This clonotype showed up many times. What it binds is unknown. One end of the junction fails to match germline, which may point to a read error. There are 15 residues in the CDR3. Germline CDR1 LGHDT, CDR2 YNNKEL (reference sequence). TCRdb analysed the RT-PCR reads with MiXCR anew, one entry per CDR3 protein. The sample records around 790,000 distinct CDR3 sequences, approximately 22% being singletons. Source: PBMCs from blood, taken 5 days after vaccination. The V gene is TRBV3-1, the J gene TRBJ2-1, with D possibly matching TRBD2 (6 bases). This TCR was recovered from a man aged 50-59 years who received an inactivated influenza vaccine. CDR3: CASSQAGSSYNEQFF. The CDR3 DNA follows: TGCGCCAGCAGCCAGGCCGGGAGCTCCTACAATGAGCAGTTCTTC.